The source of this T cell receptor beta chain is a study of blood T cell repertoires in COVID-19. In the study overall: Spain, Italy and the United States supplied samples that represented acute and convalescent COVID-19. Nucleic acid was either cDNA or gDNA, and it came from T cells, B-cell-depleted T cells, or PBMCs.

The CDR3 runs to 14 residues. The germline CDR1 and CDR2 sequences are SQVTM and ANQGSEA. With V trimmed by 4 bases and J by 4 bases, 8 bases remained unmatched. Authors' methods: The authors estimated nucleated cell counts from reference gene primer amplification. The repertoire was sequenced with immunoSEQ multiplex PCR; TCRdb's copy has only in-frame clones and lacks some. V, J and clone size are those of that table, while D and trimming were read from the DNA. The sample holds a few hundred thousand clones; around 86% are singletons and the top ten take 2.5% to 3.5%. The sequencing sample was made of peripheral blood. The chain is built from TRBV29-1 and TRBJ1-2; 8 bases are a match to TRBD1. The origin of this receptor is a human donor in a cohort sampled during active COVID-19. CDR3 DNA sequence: TGCAGCGTTGTGGTAAAGGGACAGGTCTATGGCTACACCTTC. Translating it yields CSVVVKGQVYGYTF.